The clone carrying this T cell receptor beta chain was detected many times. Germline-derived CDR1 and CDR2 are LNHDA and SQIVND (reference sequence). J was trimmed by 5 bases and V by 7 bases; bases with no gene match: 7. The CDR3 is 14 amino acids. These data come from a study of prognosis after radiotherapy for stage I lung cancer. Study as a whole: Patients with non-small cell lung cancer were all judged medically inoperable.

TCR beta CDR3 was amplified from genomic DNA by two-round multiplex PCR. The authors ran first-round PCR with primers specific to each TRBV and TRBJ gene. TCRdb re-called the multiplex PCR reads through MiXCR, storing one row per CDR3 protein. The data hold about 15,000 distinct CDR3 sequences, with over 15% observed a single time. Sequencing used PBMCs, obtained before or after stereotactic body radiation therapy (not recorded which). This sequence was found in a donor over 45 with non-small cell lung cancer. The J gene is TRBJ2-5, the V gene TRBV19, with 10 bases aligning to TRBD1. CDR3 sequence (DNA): TGTGCCAGTATGCGGACAGGGGGTGGTGAGACCCAGTACTTC. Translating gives CASMRTGGGETQYF.